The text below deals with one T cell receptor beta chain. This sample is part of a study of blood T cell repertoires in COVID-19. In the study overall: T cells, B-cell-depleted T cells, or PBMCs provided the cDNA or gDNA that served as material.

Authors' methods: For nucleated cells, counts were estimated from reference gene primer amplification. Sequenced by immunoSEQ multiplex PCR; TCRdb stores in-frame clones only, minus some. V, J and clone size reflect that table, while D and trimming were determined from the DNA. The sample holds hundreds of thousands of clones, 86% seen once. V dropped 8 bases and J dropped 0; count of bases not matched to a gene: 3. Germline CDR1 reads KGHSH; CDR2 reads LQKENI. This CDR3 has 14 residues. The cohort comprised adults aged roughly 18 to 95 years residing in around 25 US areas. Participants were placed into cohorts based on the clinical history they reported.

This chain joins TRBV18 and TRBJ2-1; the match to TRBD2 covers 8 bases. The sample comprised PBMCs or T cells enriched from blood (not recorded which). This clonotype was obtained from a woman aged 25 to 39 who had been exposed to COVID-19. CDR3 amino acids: CASRGGSSYNEQFF. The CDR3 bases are TGTGCCAGCCGGGGGGGAAGCTCCTACAATGAGCAGTTCTTC.